This T cell receptor beta chain appears in the sequencing data of a study of cytomegalovirus exposure and HLA in healthy donors. Regarding the study as a whole: A few of the chains that were CMV-associated were confirmed in vitro to be specific for CMV antigens.

The study ran its PCR with 60 Vbeta and 13 Jbeta primers. Repertoires were generated with immunoSEQ multiplex PCR, while TCRdb's copy carries only in-frame clones and drops some. The data show some 200,000 clones, with around 75% seen just once and 6.3% held by the top ten. CDR1 and CDR2 (germline): SGHRS, YFSETQ. V lost 1 base and J 3 bases, leaving 4 bases between the germline ends. The CDR3 has 12 residues. About this clone itself: No antigen is known for it. In the same sample, other DNA sequences code for this CDR3.

The specimen was PBMCs. The clonotype comes from a man aged 40-50 years in good health and CMV-seropositive. This chain uses TRBV5-1 with TRBJ1-1; D is uncertain. The CDR3 sequence is CASSLTDTEAFF. The CDR3 nucleotides read TGCGCCAGCAGCTTGACAGACACTGAAGCTTTCTTT.